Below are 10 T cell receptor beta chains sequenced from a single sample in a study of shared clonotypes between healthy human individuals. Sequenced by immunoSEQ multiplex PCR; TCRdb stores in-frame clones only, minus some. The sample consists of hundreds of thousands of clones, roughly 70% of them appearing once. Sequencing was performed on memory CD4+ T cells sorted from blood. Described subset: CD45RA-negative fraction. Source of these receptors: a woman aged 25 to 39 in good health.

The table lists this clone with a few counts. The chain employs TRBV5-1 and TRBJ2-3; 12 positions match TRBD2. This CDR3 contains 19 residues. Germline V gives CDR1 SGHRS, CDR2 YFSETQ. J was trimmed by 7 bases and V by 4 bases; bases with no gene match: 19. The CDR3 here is CASSPSVRLTSGRGNTQYF. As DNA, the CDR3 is TGCGCCAGCAGCCCGAGTGTGAGGCTGACTAGCGGGAGAGGAAATACGCAGTATTTT. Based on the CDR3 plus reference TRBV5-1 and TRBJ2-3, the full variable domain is KAGVTQTPRYLIKTRGQQVTLSCSPISGHRSVSWYQQTPGQGLQFLFEYFSETQRNKGNFPGRFSGRQFSNSRSEMNVSTLELGDSALYLCASSPSVRLTSGRGNTQYFGPGTRLTVL.

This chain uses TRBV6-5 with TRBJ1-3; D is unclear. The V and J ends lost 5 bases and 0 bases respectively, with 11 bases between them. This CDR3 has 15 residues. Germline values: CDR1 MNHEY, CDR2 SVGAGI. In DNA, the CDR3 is TGTGCCAGCAGTCCTTTACTCACCTCTGGAAACACCATATATTTT. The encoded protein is CASSPLLTSGNTIYF.

CDR3 bases: TGTGCCAGCAGGTTCCCAGGGAACATTCAGTACTTC. The encoded protein is CASRFPGNIQYF. The genes are TRBV2 and TRBJ2-4; D possibly corresponds to TRBD1 (5 bases). The V gene's germline CDR1 is SNHLY and CDR2 FYNNEI. This CDR3 is 12 amino acids long. V was clipped by 6 bases and J by 7 bases, with 10 bases between them.

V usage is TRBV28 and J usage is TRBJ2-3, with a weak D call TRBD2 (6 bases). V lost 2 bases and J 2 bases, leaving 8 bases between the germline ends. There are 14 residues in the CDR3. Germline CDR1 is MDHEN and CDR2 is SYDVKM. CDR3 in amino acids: CASSLAGTTDTQYF. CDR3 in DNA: TGTGCCAGCAGTTTAGCGGGAACCACAGATACGCAGTATTTT.

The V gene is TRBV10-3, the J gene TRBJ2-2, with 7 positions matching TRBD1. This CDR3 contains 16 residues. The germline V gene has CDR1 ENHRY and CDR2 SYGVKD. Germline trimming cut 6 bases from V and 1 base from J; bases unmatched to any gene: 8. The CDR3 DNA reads TGTGCCATCAGGAGTACCGGGACAGAGAACACCGGGGAGCTGTTTTTT. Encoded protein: CAIRSTGTENTGELFF.

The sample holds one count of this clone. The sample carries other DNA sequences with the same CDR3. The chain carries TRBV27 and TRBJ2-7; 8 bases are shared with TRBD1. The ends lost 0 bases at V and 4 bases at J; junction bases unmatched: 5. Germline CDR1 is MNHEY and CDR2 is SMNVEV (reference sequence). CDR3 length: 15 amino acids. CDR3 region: CASSLSGTGSYEQYF. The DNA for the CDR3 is TGTGCCAGCAGTTTATCGGGGACAGGCTCTTACGAGCAGTACTTC.

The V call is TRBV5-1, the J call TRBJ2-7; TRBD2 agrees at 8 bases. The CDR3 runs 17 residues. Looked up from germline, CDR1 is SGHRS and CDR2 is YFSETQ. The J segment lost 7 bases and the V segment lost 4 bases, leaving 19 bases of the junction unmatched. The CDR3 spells CASSAYSGNPSSTEQYF. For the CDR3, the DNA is TGCGCCAGCAGCGCCTATAGCGGGAACCCTTCTTCGACTGAGCAGTACTTC.

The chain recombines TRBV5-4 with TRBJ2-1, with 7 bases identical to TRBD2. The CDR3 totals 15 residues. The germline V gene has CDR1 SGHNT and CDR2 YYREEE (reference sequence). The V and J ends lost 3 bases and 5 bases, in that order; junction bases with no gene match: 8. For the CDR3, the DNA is TGTGCCAGCAGCTGGGGCGGGGGTAGGGACAATGAGCAGTTCTTC. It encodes CASSWGGGRDNEQFF.

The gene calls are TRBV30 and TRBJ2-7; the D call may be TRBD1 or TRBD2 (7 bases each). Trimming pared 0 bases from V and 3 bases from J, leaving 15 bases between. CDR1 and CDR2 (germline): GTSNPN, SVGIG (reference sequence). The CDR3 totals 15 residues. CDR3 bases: TGTGCCTGGAGTGTATTTGGCAGGGGGGGCTACGAGCAGTACTTC. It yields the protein CAWSVFGRGGYEQYF.

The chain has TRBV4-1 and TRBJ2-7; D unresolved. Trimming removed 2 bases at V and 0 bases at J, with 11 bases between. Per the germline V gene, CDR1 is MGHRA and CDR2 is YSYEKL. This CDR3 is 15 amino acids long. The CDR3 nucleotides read TGCGCCAGCAGCCAACCGACACGAGGCTCCTACGAGCAGTACTTC. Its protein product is CASSQPTRGSYEQYF.